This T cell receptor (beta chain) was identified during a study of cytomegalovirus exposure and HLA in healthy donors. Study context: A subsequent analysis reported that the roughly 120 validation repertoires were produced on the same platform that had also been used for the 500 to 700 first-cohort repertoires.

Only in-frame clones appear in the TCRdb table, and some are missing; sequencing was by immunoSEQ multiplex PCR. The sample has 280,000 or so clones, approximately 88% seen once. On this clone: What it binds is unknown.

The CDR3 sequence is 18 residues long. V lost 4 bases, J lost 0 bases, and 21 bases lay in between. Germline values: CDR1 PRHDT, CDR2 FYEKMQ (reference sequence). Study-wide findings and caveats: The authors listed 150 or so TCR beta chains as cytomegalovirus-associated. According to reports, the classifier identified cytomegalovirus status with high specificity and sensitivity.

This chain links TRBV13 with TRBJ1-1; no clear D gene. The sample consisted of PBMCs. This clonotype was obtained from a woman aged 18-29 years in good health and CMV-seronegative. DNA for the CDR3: TGTGCCAGCAGCTCGACCCCCCTATCTGAGGTTGTGAACACTGAAGCTTTCTTT. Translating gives CASSSTPLSEVVNTEAFF. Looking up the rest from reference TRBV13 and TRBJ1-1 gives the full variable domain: AAGVIQSPRHLIKEKRETATLKCYPIPRHDTVYWYQQGPGQDPQFLISFYEKMQSDKGSIPDRFSAQQFSDYHSELNMSSLELGDSALYFCASSSTPLSEVVNTEAFFGQGTRLTVV.